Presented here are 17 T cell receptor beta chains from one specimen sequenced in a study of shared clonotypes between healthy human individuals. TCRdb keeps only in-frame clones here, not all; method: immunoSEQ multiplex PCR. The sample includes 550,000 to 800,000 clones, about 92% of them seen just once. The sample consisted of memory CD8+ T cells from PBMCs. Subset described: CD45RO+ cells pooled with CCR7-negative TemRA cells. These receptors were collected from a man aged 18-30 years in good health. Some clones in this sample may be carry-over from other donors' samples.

DNA for the CDR3: TGTGCCAGCAATTCTTTCCAGGGCGAGAACCCGAGCACAGATACGCAGTATTTT. It encodes CASNSFQGENPSTDTQYF. The J gene is TRBJ2-3, the V gene TRBV27; TRBD1 might be the D (5 bases). The V gene lost 7 bases and the J gene lost 0 bases, with 23 bases spanning the gap. The CDR3 loop spans 18 amino acids. Germline assignment: CDR1 MNHEY and CDR2 SMNVEV (reference sequence).

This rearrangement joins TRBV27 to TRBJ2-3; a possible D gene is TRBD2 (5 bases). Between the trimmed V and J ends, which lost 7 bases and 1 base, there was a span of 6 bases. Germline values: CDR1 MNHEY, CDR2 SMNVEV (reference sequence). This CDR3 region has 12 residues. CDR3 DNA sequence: TGTGCCAGCATCGGGGGCACAGATACGCAGTATTTT. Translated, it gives CASIGGTDTQYF.

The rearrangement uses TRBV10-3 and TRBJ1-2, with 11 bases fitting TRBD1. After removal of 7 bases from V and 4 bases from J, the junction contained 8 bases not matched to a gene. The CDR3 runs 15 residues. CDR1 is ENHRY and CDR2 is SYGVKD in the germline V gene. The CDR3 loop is CAIKGQGVLSYGYTF. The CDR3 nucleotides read TGTGCCATCAAGGGACAGGGGGTTTTATCCTATGGCTACACCTTC.

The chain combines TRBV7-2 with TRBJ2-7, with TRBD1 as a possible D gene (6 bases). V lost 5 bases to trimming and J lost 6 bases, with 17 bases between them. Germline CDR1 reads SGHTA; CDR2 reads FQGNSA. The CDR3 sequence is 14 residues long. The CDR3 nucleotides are TGTGCCAGCAGCCCCACCACAGGGCCCGGCGAGCAGTACTTC. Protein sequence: CASSPTTGPGEQYF.

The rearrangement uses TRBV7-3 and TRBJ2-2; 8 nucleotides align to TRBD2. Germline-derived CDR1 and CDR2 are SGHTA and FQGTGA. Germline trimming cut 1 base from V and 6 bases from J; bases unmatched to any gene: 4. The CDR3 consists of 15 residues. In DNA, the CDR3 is TGTGCCAGCAGCTTAAGGACTAGCTTAGCCGGGGAGCTGTTTTTT. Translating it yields CASSLRTSLAGELFF.

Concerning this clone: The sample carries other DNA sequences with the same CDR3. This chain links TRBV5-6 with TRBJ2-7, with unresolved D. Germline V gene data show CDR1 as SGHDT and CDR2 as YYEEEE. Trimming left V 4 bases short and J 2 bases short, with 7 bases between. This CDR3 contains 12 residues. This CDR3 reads CASSLRAYEQYF. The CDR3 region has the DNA TGTGCCAGCAGCCTCCGGGCCTACGAGCAGTACTTC.

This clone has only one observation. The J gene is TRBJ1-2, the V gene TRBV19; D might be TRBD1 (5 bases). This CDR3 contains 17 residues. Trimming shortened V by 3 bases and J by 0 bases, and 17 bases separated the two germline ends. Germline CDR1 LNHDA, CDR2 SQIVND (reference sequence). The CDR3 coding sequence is TGTGCCAGTAGTATTAGTCCAGGGCCCGGAACTAACTATGGCTACACCTTC. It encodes CASSISPGPGTNYGYTF.

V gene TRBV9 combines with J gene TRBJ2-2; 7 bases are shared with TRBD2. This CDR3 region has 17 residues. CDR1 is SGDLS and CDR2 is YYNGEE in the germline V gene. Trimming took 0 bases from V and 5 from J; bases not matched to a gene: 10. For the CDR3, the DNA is TGTGCCAGCAGCGTAGTCCTGCGCGGGGGAAAAACCGGGGAGCTGTTTTTT. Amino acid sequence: CASSVVLRGGKTGELFF.

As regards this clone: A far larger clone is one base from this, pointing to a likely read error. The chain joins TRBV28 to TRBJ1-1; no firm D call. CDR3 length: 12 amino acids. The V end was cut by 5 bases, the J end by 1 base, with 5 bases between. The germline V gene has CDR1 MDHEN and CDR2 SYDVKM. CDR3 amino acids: CASSRRNTEAFF. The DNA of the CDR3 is TGTGCCAGCAGTCGTAGGAACACTGAAGCTTTCTTT.

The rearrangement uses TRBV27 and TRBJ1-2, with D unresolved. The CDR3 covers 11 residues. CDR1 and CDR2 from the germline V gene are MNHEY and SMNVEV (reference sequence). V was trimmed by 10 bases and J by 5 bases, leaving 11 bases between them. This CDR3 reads CATTAGYGYTF. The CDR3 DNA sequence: TGTGCCACTACCGCCGGGTATGGCTACACCTTC.

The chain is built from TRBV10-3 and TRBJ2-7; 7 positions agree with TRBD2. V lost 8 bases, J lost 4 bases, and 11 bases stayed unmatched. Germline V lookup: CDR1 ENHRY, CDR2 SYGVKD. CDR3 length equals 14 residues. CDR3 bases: TGTGCCATCTCGGGGGGAGGGGTCCTATACGAGCAGTACTTC. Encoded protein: CAISGGGVLYEQYF.

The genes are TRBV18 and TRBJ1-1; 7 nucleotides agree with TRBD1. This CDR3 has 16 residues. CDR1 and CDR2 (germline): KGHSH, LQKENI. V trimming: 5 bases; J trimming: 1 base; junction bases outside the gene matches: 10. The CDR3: CASSLAGGARNTEAFF. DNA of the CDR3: TGTGCCAGCTCATTGGCAGGGGGGGCGAGGAACACTGAAGCTTTCTTT.

CDR3 DNA: TGTGCCAGCAGTGAAGGCGGGACAGGGGCTAATGAAAAACTGTTTTTT. It codes for CASSEGGTGANEKLFF. This sequence joins TRBV2 and TRBJ1-4, with 10 positions matching TRBD1. J gave up 3 bases and V 1 base, and 2 bases lay outside the gene matches. The germline CDR1 and CDR2 sequences are SNHLY and FYNNEI. The CDR3 covers 16 residues.

Written as DNA, the CDR3 is TGTGCCAGCAGCAGACATTGGGGACTAGTGGAGCAGTTCTTC. Protein: CASSRHWGLVEQFF. The chain uses TRBV7-9 and TRBJ2-1; 8 bases align to TRBD2. Trimming cost V 5 bases and J 10 bases; bases outside gene matches: 10. CDR1 and CDR2 from the germline V gene are SEHNR and FQNEAQ (reference sequence). The CDR3 is 14 residues long. Together with reference TRBV7-9 and TRBJ2-1, the CDR3 gives the full variable domain: DTGVSQNPRHKITKRGQNVTFRCDPISEHNRLYWYRQTLGQGPEFLTYFQNEAQLEKSRLLSDRFSAERPKGSFSTLEIQRTEQGDSAMYLCASSRHWGLVEQFFGPGTRLTVL.

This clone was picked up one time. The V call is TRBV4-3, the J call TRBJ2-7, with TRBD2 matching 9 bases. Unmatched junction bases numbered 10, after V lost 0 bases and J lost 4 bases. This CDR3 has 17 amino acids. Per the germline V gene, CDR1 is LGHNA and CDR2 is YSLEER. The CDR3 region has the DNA TGCGCCAGCAGCCAAGATCAGGTAGCGGGAGTATGGTACGAGCAGTACTTC. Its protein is CASSQDQVAGVWYEQYF.

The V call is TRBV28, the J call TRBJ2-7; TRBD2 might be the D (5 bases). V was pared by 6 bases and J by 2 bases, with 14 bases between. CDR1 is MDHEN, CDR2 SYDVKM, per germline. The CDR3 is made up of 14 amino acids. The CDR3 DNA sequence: TGTGCCAGCAGGGGAATAGCGCGAGCCTACGAGCAGTACTTC. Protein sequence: CASRGIARAYEQYF.

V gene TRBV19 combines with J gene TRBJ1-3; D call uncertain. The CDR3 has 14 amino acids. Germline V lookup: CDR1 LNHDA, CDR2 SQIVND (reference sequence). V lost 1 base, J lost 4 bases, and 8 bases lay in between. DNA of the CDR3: TGTGCCAGTAGTATAGCAGTGAACGGAAACACCATATATTTT. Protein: CASSIAVNGNTIYF.